The rows below give T cell receptor beta chains drawn from one sample of a study of neoadjuvant anti-PD-1 for oral cavity cancer. Profiled with immunoSEQ multiplex PCR; TCRdb holds only in-frame clones, not every one. Of some 17,000 clones listed, about 61% are singletons. The sequencing here drew on PBMCs, taken before nivolumab (anti-PD-1) treatment. The receptors originated from a person between 40 and 85 years old with oral cavity squamous cell carcinoma. Each CDR3 is given with its conserved first and last residue. The D gene is left open where the match is weak. Where a row states a size, it is once, few, many or the class of an expanded clone; other rows omit it.

v_gene,d_gene,j_gene,abundance,CDR3nt,CDR3aa
TRBV7-9,.,TRBJ2-7,.,TGTGCCAGCAGCTCCGGACCGCAGAGCTCCTACGAGCAGTACTTC,CASSSGPQSSYEQYF
TRBV5-8,.,TRBJ2-3,once,TGTGCCAGCAGCTTCGGAAATACGCAGTATTTT,CASSFGNTQYF
TRBV25-1,.,TRBJ1-2,few,TGTGCCAGCAGGGAAGATGGAGGCTACACCTTC,CASREDGGYTF
TRBV6-1,.,TRBJ1-5,.,TGTGCCAGCAGTGCGATCGAATATCAGCCCCAGCATTTT,CASSAIEYQPQHF
TRBV6-6,TRBD2,TRBJ2-1,.,TGTGCCAGCAGTCACGGGAGGAACTACAATGAGCAGTTCTTC,CASSHGRNYNEQFF
TRBV13,TRBD1,TRBJ1-1,.,TGTGCCAGCAGCCCCCCCAAAGGGACAGGGGGCGGTACTGAAGCTTTCTTT,CASSPPKGTGGGTEAFF
TRBV14,TRBD2,TRBJ2-5,.,TGTGCCAGCAGCCAAGATCGGGGGCTAGCGGGAGGAGCCGAGACCCAGTACTTC,CASSQDRGLAGGAETQYF
TRBV5-1,.,TRBJ2-7,.,TGCGCCAGCAGCTTGGTGGGCGCGGCGAGAGAGCAGTACTTC,CASSLVGAAREQYF
TRBV25-1,.,TRBJ1-2,.,TGTGCCAGCAGTGAATATAAGGGGGGAAGAGAAGGCTACACCTTC,CASSEYKGGREGYTF
TRBV5-4,.,TRBJ2-3,.,TGTGCCAGCAGCTTGACCTCCGACGATACGCAGTATTTT,CASSLTSDDTQYF
TRBV28,TRBD2,TRBJ2-3,once,TGTGCCAGCAGCCCCGGGGGGACCCTTCCATATACGCAGTATTTT,CASSPGGTLPYTQYF
TRBV4-1,.,TRBJ1-1,.,TGCGCCAGCAGCCCCGGAGGGAGTAACACTGAAGCTTTCTTT,CASSPGGSNTEAFF
TRBV6-5,.,TRBJ2-2,once,TGTGCCAGCAGCCCCGGGACACCGAACACCGGGGAGCTGTTTTTT,CASSPGTPNTGELFF
TRBV30,.,TRBJ1-2,.,TGTGCCTGGAGGGGATTAGACGGCGCTAACTATGGCTACACCTTC,CAWRGLDGANYGYTF
TRBV5-1,.,TRBJ1-2,.,TGCGCCAGCAGCTACGGCGGGGGTTTATCCTATGGCTACACCTTC,CASSYGGGLSYGYTF
TRBV29-1,.,TRBJ1-5,.,TGCAGCGTTGTAACATCGGCAGGCAGTTTGGCCCAGCATTTT,CSVVTSAGSLAQHF
TRBV5-1,TRBD1,TRBJ2-3,.,TGCGCCAGCAGCTTAAATAACGGACAGGGTAGAACAGATACGCAGTATTTT,CASSLNNGQGRTDTQYF
TRBV9,.,TRBJ2-2,few,TGTGCCAGCAGCGTAGGTCAGAACACCGGGGAGCTGTTTTTT,CASSVGQNTGELFF
TRBV30,TRBD1,TRBJ2-5,.,TGTGCCTGGAGCACAGGGGGCGGGGAGACCCAGTACTTC,CAWSTGGGETQYF
TRBV11-2,TRBD1,TRBJ1-4,.,TGTGCCAGCAGCTCGGGGGACAGGGCTGGAGAAAAACTGTTTTTT,CASSSGDRAGEKLFF
TRBV7-9,.,TRBJ2-3,once,TGTGCCAGCAGGGGGGAAGGAGGCAGCACAGATACGCAGTATTTT,CASRGEGGSTDTQYF
TRBV11-3,TRBD2,TRBJ2-3,.,TGTGCCAGCAGCTTAGGACTAGCGGGGCTCACAGATACGCAGTATTTT,CASSLGLAGLTDTQYF
TRBV7-2,TRBD1,TRBJ1-2,few,TGTGCCAGCAGCTGGACAGGTGGGGCTAGTGATGGCTACACCTTC,CASSWTGGASDGYTF
TRBV7-3,.,TRBJ2-1,.,TGTGCCAGCAGCTCTAGTTCACAGGGGGGGACATACAATGAGCAGTTCTTC,CASSSSSQGGTYNEQFF
TRBV5-6,TRBD2,TRBJ2-7,.,TGTGCCAGCAGCTTGGTCGGGGGAGGGCCCCTTTCCTACGAGCAGTACTTC,CASSLVGGGPLSYEQYF
TRBV27,TRBD1,TRBJ1-5,few,TGTGCCAGCAGTGGCACAGGGGGCATCGGTCAGCCCCAGCATTTT,CASSGTGGIGQPQHF